A selection of T cell receptor beta chains follows, all from one sample in a study of shared clonotypes between healthy human individuals. Using immunoSEQ multiplex PCR, the repertoire was profiled, and TCRdb retains in-frame clones only, with some absent. The sample records more than 2 million clones, 85% to 95% being singletons. The source material was naive CD8+ T cells sorted from blood. The source of these receptors is a man younger than 30 in good health. CDR3s include the opening cysteine and the closing phenylalanine or tryptophan.

J gene: TRBJ2-7; V gene: TRBV4-1; CDR3 protein: CASSRGQGYEQYF
J gene: TRBJ1-1; V gene: TRBV28; CDR3 protein: CARQGGEAFF
J gene: TRBJ2-7; V gene: TRBV28; CDR3 protein: CASTKYYEQYF
J gene: TRBJ2-1; V gene: TRBV11-3; CDR3 protein: CASSYENYNEQFF
J gene: TRBJ1-5; V gene: TRBV7-8; CDR3 protein: CASSLLNQPQHF
J gene: TRBJ1-1; V gene: TRBV9; CDR3 protein: CASSVGAGTGRSTEAFF
J gene: TRBJ1-6; V gene: TRBV30; CDR3 protein: CAWRREGASYNSPLHF
J gene: TRBJ2-5; V gene: TRBV6-5; CDR3 protein: CASSDLGSLETQYF
J gene: TRBJ2-1; V gene: TRBV10-1; CDR3 protein: CASSEQGAGNEQFF
J gene: TRBJ1-3; V gene: TRBV9; CDR3 protein: CASSLGQGITGNTIYF
J gene: TRBJ2-1; V gene: TRBV30; CDR3 protein: CAWTSGRIGEQFF
J gene: TRBJ2-3; V gene: TRBV7-6; CDR3 protein: CASSLGPRGLWTDTQYF
J gene: TRBJ1-5; V gene: TRBV6-1; CDR3 protein: CASSPWGREYQPQHF
J gene: TRBJ1-6; V gene: TRBV6-4; CDR3 protein: CASSDNPGWSSPLHF